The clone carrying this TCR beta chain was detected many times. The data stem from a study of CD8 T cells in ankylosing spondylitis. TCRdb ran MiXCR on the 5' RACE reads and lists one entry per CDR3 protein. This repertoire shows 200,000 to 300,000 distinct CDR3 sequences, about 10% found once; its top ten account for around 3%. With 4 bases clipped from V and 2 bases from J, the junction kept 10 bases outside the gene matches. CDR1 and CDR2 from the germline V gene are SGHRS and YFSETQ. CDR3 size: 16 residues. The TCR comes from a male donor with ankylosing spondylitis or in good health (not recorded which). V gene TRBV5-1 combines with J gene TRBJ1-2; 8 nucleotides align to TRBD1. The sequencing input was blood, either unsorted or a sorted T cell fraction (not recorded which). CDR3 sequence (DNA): TGCGCCAGCAGCACCGGACAGGGAATATCAAACTATGGCTACACCTTC. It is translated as CASSTGQGISNYGYTF.